This T cell receptor (beta chain) comes out of a study of blood T cell repertoires in COVID-19 (dated by TCRdb to about 2020). Concerning the study at large: Samples from collaborators originated in the United States, Italy and Spain and spanned both the acute and convalescent phases of COVID-19. Where available, HLA class I and class II types were taken from metadata supplied by the sample provider and were not determined by assay-based typing. The samples were drawn from the first 160 participants of the ongoing ImmuneRACE study and from roughly 1,300 subjects provided by 6 global collaborators. A de-identified subject ID, COVID-19 status, age in years and sex were almost always included in the sample metadata. The dataset comprised deeply sampled blood TCRbeta repertoires from subjects exposed to, actively infected with, or recovered from COVID-19. A freely available public database, intended as a resource for researchers studying the immune response to SARS-CoV-2, is where the repertoires were released. The material from the prospective study consisted of cDNA or gDNA derived from T cells, B-cell-depleted T cells, or PBMCs.

Points the paper makes about the study in general: The amount of clinical and demographic metadata varied by source and participant and was provided uncurated.

Enrolling through a virtual design, the prospective study's participants ranged in age from roughly 18 to 89 years and lived across 20 to 25 United States geographic areas. Cohort assignment in the prospective study relied on participant-reported clinical history from a screening survey and a study questionnaire. For ImmuneRACE Cohort 3, a participant was defined as recovered based on two consecutive negative NP/OP PCR tests, clearance by a healthcare professional, or resolution of symptoms. Each participant in the prospective study had whole blood, serum and a nasopharyngeal or oropharyngeal swab collected by mobile phlebotomists. Additional blood draws and questionnaires over a 2-month period could optionally be provided by prospective study participants. Before DNA extraction, prospective study blood samples were shipped either frozen or at room temperature. For CDR1 and CDR2, the germline V gene (reference sequence) lists SGHNT and YYREEE. V is clipped by 0 bases and J by 0 bases, and the sequence between their germline boundaries is 9 bases long. The CDR3 runs 15 residues from the cysteine to the phenylalanine. CDR3 DNA only is kept here, 45 bases in frame from base 1.

TCRbeta CDR3 regions were amplified from genomic DNA using the immunoSEQ Assay, a bias-controlled multiplex PCR. Regarding the original processing steps: The number of nucleated cells in each sample was estimated from the amplification of reference gene primers within the assay. To quantify the absolute abundance of each unique TCRbeta CDR3 rearrangement, sequence reads were collapsed and filtered. For each sample, productive Simpson clonality was calculated by taking the square root of Simpson's diversity index across productive rearrangements. Imported from immuneACCESS, the table was reduced by TCRdb to in-frame sequences with V and J called. These copies leave out some clones; in studies compared against another copy, an unresolved V gene accounts for under half, and the cause of the remainder is not known. V and J calls plus clone size are reproduced from that table; the DNA served to infer D and trimming. This sample lists about 240,000 clones; approximately 90% were detected once. The ten largest clones take up over 4% of the sample.

Only one count was recorded for this clone. What antigen it recognizes has not been identified. No base quality values were provided; no much bigger clone lies one nucleotide off. Specimen: PBMCs or T cells enriched from blood (not recorded which). This TCR came from a woman aged 30 to 39 who had recovered from COVID-19. This sequence uses TRBV5-4 and TRBJ1-1, with a tentative D gene TRBD1 over 5 matching bases. The CDR3 loop reads CASSLARVMNTEAFF. The DNA reads as follows: TGTGCCAGCAGCTTGGCCAGGGTCATGAACACTGAAGCTTTCTTT.